This TCR beta chain was sequenced for a study of T cell repertoires in cytomegalovirus infection. Study context: A matching HLA type, together with CMV infection, was signaled by public TCR beta signatures. General observations from the study: The cumulative frequency of public TCR beta families identified carriers of CMV plus the relevant HLA. Predominance within the ex vivo response was attributable to HLA-C-restricted CMV-specific TCR beta clonotypes.

This clonotype was detected ten times or more. Its cognate antigen is unknown. TCRdb independently ran MiXCR on the reads; one entry per CDR3 protein. The table records 200,000 to 300,000 distinct CDR3 sequences, roughly an eighth of them present only once. Germline V lookup: CDR1 SEHNR, CDR2 FQNEAQ (reference sequence). Trimming shortened V by 2 bases and J by 8 bases, and 9 bases separated the two germline ends. The CDR3 is made up of 12 amino acids. The chain is built from TRBV7-9 and TRBJ1-2; D not resolved. Input material: PBMCs. This TCR came from a human donor in good health (CMV status not recorded). Some clones in this sample may be carry-over from other donors' samples. For the CDR3, the DNA is TGTGCCAGCAGCTTATTCGTAGAGGGCTACACCTTC. Amino acid sequence: CASSLFVEGYTF. Supplemented by reference TRBV7-9 and TRBJ1-2, the full variable domain reads DTGVSQNPRHKITKRGQNVTFRCDPISEHNRLYWYRQTLGQGPEFLTYFQNEAQLEKSRLLSDRFSAERPKGSFSTLEIQRTEQGDSAMYLCASSLFVEGYTFGSGTRLTVV.